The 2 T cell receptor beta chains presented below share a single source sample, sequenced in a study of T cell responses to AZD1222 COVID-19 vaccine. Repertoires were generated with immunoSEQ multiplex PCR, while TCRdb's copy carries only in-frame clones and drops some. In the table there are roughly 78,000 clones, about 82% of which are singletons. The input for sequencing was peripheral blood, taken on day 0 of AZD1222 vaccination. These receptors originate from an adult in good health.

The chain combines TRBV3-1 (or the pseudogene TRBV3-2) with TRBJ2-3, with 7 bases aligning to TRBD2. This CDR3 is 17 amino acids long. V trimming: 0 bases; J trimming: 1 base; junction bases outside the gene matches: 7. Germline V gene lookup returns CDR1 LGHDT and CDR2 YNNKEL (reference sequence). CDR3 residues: CASSQDYGGGGTDTQYF. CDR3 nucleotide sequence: TGTGCCAGCAGCCAAGATTACGGGGGAGGGGGCACAGATACGCAGTATTTT.

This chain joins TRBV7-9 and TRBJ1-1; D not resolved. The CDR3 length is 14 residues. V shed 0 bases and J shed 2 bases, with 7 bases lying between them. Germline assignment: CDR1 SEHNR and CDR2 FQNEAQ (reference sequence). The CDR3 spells CASSLASANTEAFF. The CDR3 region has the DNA TGTGCCAGCAGCTTAGCGAGCGCAAACACTGAAGCTTTCTTT.